This T cell receptor beta chain came from a study of blood T cell repertoires in COVID-19 (TCRdb year 2020). Looking at the study overall: Samples from collaborators originated in the United States, Italy and Spain and spanned both the acute and convalescent phases of COVID-19. The material from the prospective study consisted of cDNA or gDNA derived from T cells, B-cell-depleted T cells, or PBMCs. Subjects who had been exposed to COVID-19, were actively infected with it, or had recovered from it provided the deeply sampled blood TCRbeta repertoires that made up the dataset. A freely available public database, intended as a resource for researchers studying the immune response to SARS-CoV-2, is where the repertoires were released. Samples came from the ongoing ImmuneRACE study (first 160 participants) plus 1,254 subjects from 6 global collaborators. The sample metadata nearly always contained a de-identified subject ID, COVID-19 status, age in years and sex. Where available, HLA class I and class II types were obtained from metadata supplied by the sample provider rather than from assay-based typing. Results and caveats for the whole study, not just this receptor: The amount of clinical and demographic metadata varied by source and participant and was provided uncurated.

TCRbeta CDR3 regions were amplified from genomic DNA by means of the immunoSEQ Assay, a bias-controlled multiplex PCR. Under the source paper's analysis protocol: The number of nucleated cells in each sample was estimated from the amplification of reference gene primers within the assay. To quantify the absolute abundance of each unique TCRbeta CDR3 rearrangement, sequence reads were collapsed and filtered. Productive Simpson clonality was computed per sample as the square root of Simpson's diversity index over productive rearrangements. Not all clones reach the TCRdb copy of this immuneACCESS table, which keeps in-frame sequences only. Checked studies attribute under half of the gap to unresolved V genes and leave the rest unexplained. The V and J calls and clone size are taken from that table; D and trimming were inferred from the DNA. The sample records 54,000 or so clones, around nine tenths of which are singletons. The ten top clones hold roughly 3.5% of the sample.

Reading the germline V gene gives CDR1 SGHAT and CDR2 FQNNGV. From the cysteine through the phenylalanine, the CDR3 covers 15 amino acids. Solely the CDR3 DNA is kept, with 45 bases framed from the first base. The junction carries 11 bases between V and J, which are trimmed by 0 bases and 6 bases respectively. Remarks on this clone: This receptor's antigen is unknown. There are no base qualities to consult, and no much larger clone falls within one base.

Each collaborating institution followed its own protocols to collect whole blood in K2EDTA tubes. For TCRbeta analysis, collaborators shipped samples as frozen whole blood, isolated PBMCs, or DNA extracted from either of those sample types. The sequence is built from TRBV11-2 and TRBJ2-2; the D gene is perhaps TRBD2, from 6 matching bases. Sequencing was done on a sample of peripheral blood. The sequence derives from a human donor in a cohort sampled during active COVID-19. In nucleotides, the sequence is TGTGCCAGCAGCTTAGAGAAGGGCGGGGCCGGGGAGCTGTTTTTT. It encodes CASSLEKGGAGELFF.